This is a list of T cell receptor beta chains from one sample in a study. One entry per CDR3 protein, called by TCRdb with MiXCR from the 5' RACE reads. The table lists about 50,000 distinct CDR3 sequences, about 15% of them singletons. The sequenced sample was naive CD4+ T cells sorted from blood. The receptors come from a female donor with breast cancer. The CDR3 runs from the conserved cysteine through the conserved F or W. The D gene is left open where the match is weak. The size entry is marked missing in some rows and otherwise reads once, few, many or a size class.

j_call: TRBJ1-5
v_call: TRBV5-1
d_call: -
clone_size: many
cdr3_nt: TGCGCCAGCAGCTTGGAATCAGGGCGGAATCAGCCCCAGCATTTT
cdr3_aa: CASSLESGRNQPQHF

j_call: TRBJ2-1
v_call: TRBV5-5
d_call: TRBD2
clone_size: -
cdr3_nt: TGTGCCAGCAGCTTGGGCCCTTTGGGACTAGGGACCTACAATGAGCAGTTCTTC
cdr3_aa: CASSLGPLGLGTYNEQFF

j_call: TRBJ2-5
v_call: TRBV5-1
d_call: TRBD2
clone_size: few
cdr3_nt: TGCGCCAGCAGAGAGGGCGGGGGGGCCGGAGAGACCCAGTACTTC
cdr3_aa: CASREGGGAGETQYF

j_call: TRBJ2-7
v_call: TRBV29-1
d_call: TRBD1
clone_size: -
cdr3_nt: TGCAGCGTTGAAGATCGCAGCCCCAGGGGGCGCCCCTACGAGCAGTACTTC
cdr3_aa: CSVEDRSPRGRPYEQYF

j_call: TRBJ1-1
v_call: TRBV7-3
d_call: TRBD1
clone_size: many
cdr3_nt: TGTGCCAGCAGGGACAGGGGGGGTGCGGCTGAAGCTTTCTTT
cdr3_aa: CASRDRGGAAEAFF

j_call: TRBJ2-7
v_call: TRBV20-1
d_call: -
clone_size: -
cdr3_nt: TGCAGTGCTCGGGATTTAGCGTACGAGCAGTACTTC
cdr3_aa: CSARDLAYEQYF

j_call: TRBJ2-1
v_call: TRBV12-3/TRBV12-4
d_call: -
clone_size: -
cdr3_nt: TGTGCCAGCAGTTTACTGCACTTCGATGAGCAGTTCTTC
cdr3_aa: CASSLLHFDEQFF

j_call: TRBJ1-6
v_call: TRBV14
d_call: -
clone_size: medium-sized
cdr3_nt: TGTGCCAGCAGCCAAGATCTCTCCCAGGGGTCACCCCTCCACTTT
cdr3_aa: CASSQDLSQGSPLHF

j_call: TRBJ2-3
v_call: TRBV18
d_call: TRBD1
clone_size: -
cdr3_nt: TGTGCCAGCTCACCGGACCGGGACAGGTACTCCGATACGCAGTATTTT
cdr3_aa: CASSPDRDRYSDTQYF

j_call: TRBJ1-1
v_call: TRBV7-2
d_call: TRBD1
clone_size: few
cdr3_nt: TGTGCCAGCAGGAAGGACAGGGGGAACACTGAAGCTTTCTTT
cdr3_aa: CASRKDRGNTEAFF

j_call: TRBJ2-6
v_call: TRBV20-1
d_call: -
clone_size: -
cdr3_nt: TGCAGTGCTAGACAGGGAAACGGCTCTGGGGCCAACGTCCTGACTTTC
cdr3_aa: CSARQGNGSGANVLTF

j_call: TRBJ1-5
v_call: TRBV30
d_call: -
clone_size: few
cdr3_nt: TGTGCCTGGAGTAGGTACAGCGTCGATCAGCCCCAGCATTTT
cdr3_aa: CAWSRYSVDQPQHF

j_call: TRBJ2-1
v_call: TRBV9
d_call: TRBD2
clone_size: few
cdr3_nt: TGTGCCAGCAGCGTAGTGGCGGGAGTGGAGTACAATGAGCAGTGCTTC
cdr3_aa: CASSVVAGVEYNEQCF

j_call: TRBJ2-7
v_call: TRBV3-1
d_call: TRBD2
clone_size: few
cdr3_nt: TGTGCCAGCAGCGATACTAGCGTCGAGCAGTACTTC
cdr3_aa: CASSDTSVEQYF

j_call: TRBJ2-3
v_call: TRBV7-3
d_call: TRBD2
clone_size: few
cdr3_nt: TGTGCCAGCAGCTTAGAAGGAGGCGCGGGGGGAGATACGCAGTATTTT
cdr3_aa: CASSLEGGAGGDTQYF

j_call: TRBJ2-5
v_call: TRBV28
d_call: -
clone_size: -
cdr3_nt: TGTGCCAGCAGCTCCTCGCACAGGGTTCGGGAGACCCAGTACTTC
cdr3_aa: CASSSSHRVRETQYF

j_call: TRBJ1-3
v_call: TRBV7-2
d_call: -
clone_size: -
cdr3_nt: TGTGCCAGCAGCCCCCCCTCTGGAAACACCATATATTTT
cdr3_aa: CASSPPSGNTIYF

j_call: TRBJ2-1
v_call: TRBV4-2
d_call: -
clone_size: few
cdr3_nt: TGTGCCAGCAGCCAAGCTACAGGGTCCTACAATGAGCAGTTCTTC
cdr3_aa: CASSQATGSYNEQFF

j_call: TRBJ2-2
v_call: TRBV5-1
d_call: -
clone_size: -
cdr3_nt: TGCGCCAGCAGCTCCGTCGGCGGGGAGCTGTTTTTT
cdr3_aa: CASSSVGGELFF

j_call: TRBJ1-6
v_call: TRBV5-1
d_call: TRBD1
clone_size: -
cdr3_nt: TGCGCCAGCAGGCCAACAGGGGGATCCAATAATTCACCCCTCCACTTT
cdr3_aa: CASRPTGGSNNSPLHF

j_call: TRBJ2-3
v_call: TRBV20-1
d_call: -
clone_size: -
cdr3_nt: TGCAGTGAACTTACCACAGATACGCAGTATTTT
cdr3_aa: CSELTTDTQYF

j_call: TRBJ2-3
v_call: TRBV7-2
d_call: TRBD2
clone_size: -
cdr3_nt: TGTGCCAGCAGCCGATATGGGACTAGCGGGAGCACAGATACGCAGTATTTT
cdr3_aa: CASSRYGTSGSTDTQYF